This is a list of T cell receptor beta chains from one sample in a study of metastatic and nonmetastatic thyroid tumors. Using MiXCR, TCRdb reanalyzed the PCR reads. The sample lists around 19,000 clones, approximately 31% occurring once. Sequencing was done on a sample of blood. Receptors originate from a female donor with papillary thyroid cancer or a benign thyroid nodule (not recorded which). Some clones in this sample may be carry-over from other donors' samples. Each CDR3 is given with its conserved first and last residue.

j_call: TRBJ1-1
v_call: TRBV5-5
cdr3_aa: CASSLKGWATEAFF

j_call: TRBJ2-7
v_call: TRBV20-1
cdr3_aa: CSARDRREGIYEQYF

j_call: TRBJ2-3
v_call: TRBV6-9
cdr3_aa: CASSDFSGGTDTQYF

j_call: TRBJ1-1
v_call: TRBV28
cdr3_aa: CASTHPGRAFF

j_call: TRBJ1-5
v_call: TRBV20-1
cdr3_aa: CSARDPQGNQPQHF

j_call: TRBJ1-2
v_call: TRBV10-2
cdr3_aa: CASRAHNLQGVGYTF

j_call: TRBJ1-6
v_call: TRBV28
cdr3_aa: CASSLFWGESPLHF

j_call: TRBJ2-3
v_call: TRBV11-1
cdr3_aa: CASMSFRRSPTDTQYF

j_call: TRBJ1-1
v_call: TRBV3-1
cdr3_aa: CASSHFFGTGGTEAFF

j_call: TRBJ2-3
v_call: TRBV4-1
cdr3_aa: CASSQTSTDTQYF

j_call: TRBJ2-7
v_call: TRBV2
cdr3_aa: CASSIGSYEQYF

j_call: TRBJ1-1
v_call: TRBV20-1
cdr3_aa: CSAQDRSVLTEAFF

j_call: TRBJ2-1
v_call: TRBV2
cdr3_aa: CASSEKRTSGRAGSPHEQFF

j_call: TRBJ2-7
v_call: TRBV27
cdr3_aa: CASSPGFNNEQYF

j_call: TRBJ2-7
v_call: TRBV12-3/TRBV12-4
cdr3_aa: CASSADGAYEQYF

j_call: TRBJ1-6
v_call: TRBV20-1
cdr3_aa: CSARMVVDNSPLHF